One and the same sample provided the 18 T cell receptor beta chains below, sequenced in a study of Graves' ophthalmopathy and Graves' hyperthyroidism. Amplification targeted the TCR beta CDR3 regions, with RNA transcripts as the source material. The first round was an RT-PCR with HTBI primers, and the second round was a multiplex PCR. TCRdb passed the multiplex PCR reads through MiXCR, listing each CDR3 protein once. The sample carries hundreds of thousands of distinct CDR3 sequences, 20% to 25% recorded once. Material: peripheral blood. Receptor source: a woman in her late teens or twenties with stable Graves' hyperthyroidism. Some clones in this sample may be carry-over from other donors' samples.

This rearrangement joins TRBV7-9 to TRBJ1-3; D possibly corresponds to TRBD1 (5 bases). CDR1 and CDR2 from the germline V gene are SEHNR and FQNEAQ (reference sequence). Deletions cut 1 base from V and 7 bases from J, with 11 bases between. This CDR3 is 14 amino acids long. The CDR3 DNA is TGTGCCAGCAGCTTAGTTAGGGGACCGAACACCATATATTTT. It translates to CASSLVRGPNTIYF.

The genes are TRBV10-3 and TRBJ1-2; possibly TRBD1 for D (5 bases). The CDR3 runs 13 residues. The germline V gene encodes CDR1 ENHRY and CDR2 SYGVKD. V lost 6 bases and J 5 bases, leaving 13 bases between the germline ends. The CDR3 DNA reads TGTGCCATCAGGGCAGGGAGAGGGTATGGCTACACCTTC. Protein sequence: CAIRAGRGYGYTF.

This chain connects TRBV10-3 to TRBJ2-5, with 10 positions matching TRBD1. This CDR3 comprises 17 residues. Germline V gives CDR1 ENHRY, CDR2 SYGVKD. Trimming took 4 bases from V and 4 from J; bases not matched to a gene: 12. The CDR3: CAISALDFGQGGETQYF. The CDR3 DNA follows: TGTGCCATCAGTGCCCTCGACTTTGGACAGGGGGGAGAGACCCAGTACTTC.

The sample holds many counts of this clonotype. V and J are TRBV6-8 and TRBJ2-2; 8 nucleotides match TRBD1. Unmatched junction bases numbered 9, after V lost 6 bases and J lost 6 bases. Germline V lookup: CDR1 MNHGY, CDR2 SAAAGT. The CDR3 is 15 residues long. This CDR3 reads CASSNNLQGAGELFF. DNA of the CDR3: TGTGCCAGCAGCAACAACCTACAGGGGGCCGGGGAGCTGTTTTTT.

This clonotype was found many times. This rearrangement joins TRBV11-3 to TRBJ2-2, with TRBD1 as a possible D gene (5 bases). The CDR3 sequence is 16 residues long. Germline V lookup: CDR1 SGHNT, CDR2 YENEEA. V lost 0 bases, J lost 4 bases, and 12 bases lay in between. CDR3 sequence: CASSLDQGLGTGELFF. For the CDR3, the DNA is TGTGCCAGCAGCTTAGATCAGGGTCTCGGCACCGGGGAGCTGTTTTTT.

The CDR3 coding sequence is TGTGCCAGCAGTGAAAATTGGACAGGGGGCGGCTATGGCTACACCTTC. Translation: CASSENWTGGGYGYTF. The chain couples TRBV6-1 to TRBJ1-2; 11 positions agree with TRBD1. The germline gives CDR1 MNHNS, CDR2 SASEGT. This CDR3 contains 16 residues. V trimming: 2 bases; J trimming: 4 bases; junction bases outside the gene matches: 6.

The chain recombines TRBV12-3 or TRBV12-4 with TRBJ2-2; 8 nucleotides agree with TRBD1. This CDR3 has 16 amino acids. Trimming cost V 6 bases and J 7 bases; bases outside gene matches: 13. The CDR3 protein is CASSVWTGQSGGELFF. The CDR3 bases are TGTGCCAGCAGCGTATGGACAGGGCAATCGGGCGGGGAGCTGTTTTTT.

The chain couples TRBV27 to TRBJ2-7; D is uncertain. The CDR3 totals 18 residues. CDR1 MNHEY and CDR2 SMNVEV come from the germline V gene (reference sequence). Deletions cut 4 bases from V and 2 bases from J, with 24 bases between. The CDR3 spells CASSSSGLAPGPPYEQYF. CDR3 DNA sequence: TGTGCCAGCAGTTCAAGTGGTTTGGCGCCGGGTCCTCCCTACGAGCAGTACTTC.

This clonotype occurred many times. V is TRBV4-2 and J is TRBJ1-2, with a tentative D call TRBD1 (6 bases). The CDR3 is 16 amino acids. Germline V gene sequence: CDR1 LGHNA, CDR2 YNFKEQ. With 0 bases removed from V and 4 bases from J, the gap between germline ends came to 15 bases. For the CDR3, the DNA is TGTGCCAGCAGCCAAGATAGTTCGGCAGGGGTCTATGGCTACACCTTC. Translating it yields CASSQDSSAGVYGYTF.

Many counts were recorded for this clonotype. This chain joins TRBV20-1 and TRBJ2-2; 7 bases agree with TRBD1. Per the germline V gene, CDR1 is DFQATT and CDR2 is SNEGSKA (reference sequence). V lost 3 bases to trimming and J lost 6 bases; unmatched junction nucleotides: 1. This CDR3 region has 12 residues. The CDR3 nucleotides read TGCAGTGCTAGTAGGGGGCCCGGGGAGCTGTTTTTT. Translating it yields CSASRGPGELFF.

This clonotype came up many times. V and J are TRBV6-5 and TRBJ1-6; 8 bases are shared with TRBD1. This CDR3 contains 16 residues. V lost 0 bases, J lost 11 bases, and 9 bases stayed unmatched. In germline, CDR1 is MNHEY, CDR2 SVGAGI. The CDR3 sequence: CASSYSPRQGITPLHF. CDR3 sequence (DNA): TGTGCCAGCAGTTACTCGCCGAGACAGGGGATAACACCCCTCCACTTT.

This clonotype was seen many times. The J gene is TRBJ1-5, the V gene TRBV12-3 or TRBV12-4; D call uncertain. This CDR3 spans 14 amino acids. V was shortened by 0 bases and J by 7 bases, with 10 bases between the two germline ends. The CDR3 sequence is CASSLARSEQPQHF. The CDR3 region has the DNA TGTGCCAGCAGTTTAGCGCGGTCTGAACAGCCCCAGCATTTT.

This clonotype was counted many times. V and J are TRBV20-1 and TRBJ2-5; D unclear. Deletions cut 7 bases from V and 5 bases from J, with 17 bases between. Germline values: CDR1 DFQATT, CDR2 SNEGSKA (reference sequence). The CDR3 sequence is 13 residues long. The CDR3 loop reads CSERAPNAETQYF. CDR3 sequence (DNA): TGCAGTGAAAGAGCCCCGAACGCGGAGACCCAGTACTTC.

This clonotype appeared a single time. J is TRBJ2-5 and V is TRBV12-3 or TRBV12-4, with D tentatively TRBD2 (5 bases). This CDR3 has 13 amino acids. With 6 bases removed from V and 7 bases from J, the gap between germline ends came to 15 bases. CDR3 protein: CASSQTREWTQYF. Written as DNA, the CDR3 is TGTGCCAGCAGCCAAACTAGGGAATGGACCCAGTACTTC.

This clonotype was counted many times. The rearrangement uses TRBV6-1 and TRBJ2-7; 8 nucleotides align to TRBD2. V shed 3 bases, J shed 0 bases, and the junction held 4 bases outside the gene matches. The CDR3 spans 15 residues. Germline V gene lookup returns CDR1 MNHNS and CDR2 SASEGT. The CDR3 loop reads CASSEDSGSSYEQYF. Here the CDR3 DNA reads TGTGCCAGCAGTGAGGACAGCGGGAGCTCCTACGAGCAGTACTTC.

Ten or more counts support this clonotype. The gene calls are TRBV3-1 and TRBJ1-6; 10 nucleotides align to TRBD1. The germline V gene encodes CDR1 LGHDT and CDR2 YNNKEL (reference sequence). V lost 4 bases to trimming and J lost 7 bases; unmatched junction nucleotides: 7. This CDR3 is 16 amino acids long. The DNA for the CDR3 is TGTGCCAGCAGCCCGACGGTGGGACAGGGGAATTCACCCCTCCACTTT. Its translation is CASSPTVGQGNSPLHF.

The chain combines TRBV14 with TRBJ2-7; the match to TRBD2 covers 7 bases. Trimming at V came to 4 bases and at J to 2 bases, leaving 5 bases not matched to a gene. The CDR3 is 14 residues long. Germline CDR1 reads SGHDN; CDR2 reads FVKESK. The CDR3 region is CASSRRLAAYEQYF. The CDR3, as DNA: TGTGCCAGCAGCCGGAGACTAGCAGCCTACGAGCAGTACTTC.

This clonotype was recorded many times. The chain combines TRBV28 with TRBJ2-7; 11 bases map to TRBD2. The germline V gene encodes CDR1 MDHEN and CDR2 SYDVKM. With V trimmed by 3 bases and J by 3 bases, 16 bases remained unmatched. The CDR3 contains 19 residues. CDR3 coding DNA: TGTGCCAGCAGTTTCCCCCACGGCCCACTAGCGGGAGAAGACTACGAGCAGTACTTC. Its translation is CASSFPHGPLAGEDYEQYF.